Presented here are 26 T cell receptor beta chains from one specimen sequenced in a study of tumor-infiltrating lymphocytes in primary liver carcinoma (dated 2017 in TCRdb). For sequencing, an Illumina HiSeq 2500 was employed. Using a constant-region primer and ProtoScript II reverse transcriptase, TCRbeta-specific cDNA was reverse-transcribed from about 540 ng total RNA. Construction of the TCRbeta libraries relied on three nested rounds of multiplex PCR, following a slightly modified ARM-PCR procedure. Each of the first two PCR rounds ran for around 9 cycles and used multiplex TRBV1-TRBV30 forward primers together with a Cbeta reverse primer. The public reads were quality trimmed at Q25 with fastp and then assembled into clones with MiXCR by TCRdb, keeping productive beta chains. Each CDR3 protein gets just one entry, which takes the most common genes and DNA from the rows behind it. The table for this sample lists 300,000 to 400,000 distinct CDR3 sequences; roughly 60% of them were counted only once. The leading ten clones occupy roughly 8.9% of the sample.

Blood RNA was extracted from unsorted whole blood with TRIzol reagent; germline DNA came from the DNeasy Blood & Tissue kit. Sequencing was carried out using peripheral blood. Every receptor here comes from a man aged 35 to 55 with primary liver carcinoma and hepatitis B virus infection.

Turning to this clonotype: A much larger clone differs by one base, so this may be a read error. This chain uses TRBV6-1 with TRBJ2-3; D is perhaps TRBD1 (5 bases). Germline CDR1 is MNHNS and CDR2 is SASEGT. CDR3 length equals 15 residues. CDR3 sequence (DNA): TGTGCCAGCAGTGAACCCTCGACCCGCACAGGTACGCAGTATTTT. This encodes CASSEPSTRTGTQYF.

The genes are TRBV6-5 and TRBJ1-5; tentatively, D is TRBD1 (6 bases). TRBJ2-3 matches the DNA end more closely, so the J call is doubtful. The germline V gene encodes CDR1 MNHEY and CDR2 SVGAGI. The CDR3 runs to 17 residues. The CDR3 nucleotides are TGTGCCAGCCCTATCCTTCAGGGCCAGGGGAAGTGGCAGCCCCAGTATTTT. Residues: CASPILQGQGKWQPQYF.

Worth noting for this clonotype: At one end the junction does not follow the germline gene, possibly because of a read error. The V and J genes are TRBV6-1 and TRBJ2-7; TRBD2 matches 8 bases. Germline assignment: CDR1 MNHNS and CDR2 SASEGT. The CDR3 is 14 residues long. CDR3 loop: CASSFETSVDERYF. CDR3 sequence (DNA): TGTGCCAGCAGTTTTGAGACTAGCGTTGACGAGCGGTACTTC.

In the case of this clonotype: A much larger clonotype is one base distant, so this may be a read error. The chain carries TRBV6-5 and TRBJ2-3; 7 bases are a match to TRBD1. The CDR3 spans 12 residues. V trimming: 10 bases; J trimming: 3 bases; junction bases outside the gene matches: 4. Germline V gene lookup returns CDR1 MNHEY and CDR2 SVGAGI. CDR3 amino acids: CATGQETDTQYF. CDR3 bases: TGTGCCACAGGACAGGAAACAGATACGCAGTATTTT.

The chain joins TRBV11-1 to TRBJ2-7, with TRBD2 as a possible D gene (6 bases). CDR3 length: 13 residues. Germline loops: CDR1 SGHAT, CDR2 FQDESV (reference sequence). The CDR3 spells CTSSSSRGGEQYV. DNA of the CDR3: TGTACCAGCAGCTCCTCGCGGGGTGGCGAGCAGTACGTC.

On this clonotype itself: Sequence at one end of the junction differs from germline and may be a read error. This rearrangement joins TRBV29-1 to TRBJ2-5, with 8 bases matching TRBD2. There are 15 residues in the CDR3. The germline V gene encodes CDR1 SQVTM and CDR2 ANQGSEA. In DNA form, the CDR3 reads TGCAGCGTTGAAGTAGGGACTAGATGGAGAGAGGCCCAGTACTTC. Its translation is CSVEVGTRWREAQYF. The full variable domain, rest sourced from reference TRBV29-1 and TRBJ2-5, is SAVISQKPSRDICQRGTSLTIQCQVDSQVTMMFWYRQQPGQSLTLIATANQGSEATYESGFVIDKFPISRPNLTFSTLTVSNMSPEDSSIYLCSVEVGTRWREAQYFGPGTRLLVL.

As to this clonotype: A much more abundant neighbour one base away suggests this may be a read error. As DNA, the CDR3 is TGTGCCAGCAGCCACAGGTACCATGAGCAGTTCTTC. It is translated as CASSHRYHEQFF. The V and J genes are TRBV6-2 or TRBV6-3 and TRBJ2-1; maybe TRBD1 (5 bases). CDR1 MNHEY and CDR2 SVGEGT come from the germline V gene. The CDR3 loop spans 12 amino acids. Deletions cut 6 bases from V and 8 bases from J, with 11 bases between.

With respect to this clonotype: One end of the junction is discordant with germline, which a read error may explain. The chain joins TRBV4-3 to TRBJ1-3; no firm D call. The CDR3 is 15 amino acids. CDR1 and CDR2 (germline): LGHNA, YSLEER. The CDR3 DNA is TGCGCCAGCAGTCAAGATGCGTTTGCGAGAAACACCATATATTTT. The encoded protein is CASSQDAFARNTIYF.

This clonotype was observed a handful of times. This rearrangement joins TRBV7-9 to TRBJ2-1; 14 positions match TRBD2. CDR3 size: 13 residues. Germline V CDR1 and CDR2: SEHNR, FQNEAQ (reference sequence). J lost 14 bases, V lost 8 bases, and 8 bases had no gene match. The CDR3 DNA follows: TGTGCCAGCGCGCGACTAGCGGGAGGGCCGGAGTTCTTC. Protein product: CASARLAGGPEFF.

This sequence joins TRBV20-1 and TRBJ2-5; no definite D call. Trimming shortened V by 5 bases and J by 2 bases, and 12 bases separated the two germline ends. There are 13 residues in the CDR3. The germline gives CDR1 DFQATT, CDR2 SNEGSKA (reference sequence). As DNA, the CDR3 is TGCAGTGCTCATGACGATCTACAAGAGACCCAGTACTTC. It specifies CSAHDDLQETQYF.

As for this clonotype: One end of the junction does not line up with germline, which may come from a read error. This rearrangement joins TRBV6-6 to TRBJ1-1, with 9 nucleotides matching TRBD1. The CDR3 is 15 amino acids. Per the germline V gene, CDR1 is MNHNY and CDR2 is SVGAGI (reference sequence). The CDR3 here is CASSYPTGGDTEASF. For the CDR3, the DNA is TGTGCCAGCAGTTACCCGACAGGGGGAGACACTGAAGCTTCCTTT.

The chain has TRBV6-1 and TRBJ2-7, with a possible D match to TRBD1 (5 bases). The V gene's germline CDR1 is MNHNS and CDR2 SASEGT. V was pared by 6 bases and J by 8 bases, with 20 bases between. The CDR3 spans 14 residues. This CDR3 is CASSHKTVLYKQYF. CDR3 sequence (DNA): TGTGCCAGCAGCCACAAGACAGTGTTGTACAAGCAGTACTTC.

This clonotype was counted a few times. The chain uses TRBV6-1 and TRBJ2-7; D may be TRBD1 (6 bases). This CDR3 comprises 12 residues. In germline, CDR1 is MNHNS, CDR2 SASEGT. V was shortened by 7 bases and J by 5 bases, with 12 bases between the two germline ends. CDR3 sequence: CASKGHFNEQYF. For the CDR3, the DNA is TGTGCCAGCAAGGGACACTTTAACGAGCAGTACTTC.

The sample holds one count of this clonotype. The CDR3, as DNA: TGCAGCGGGGGAGGACTAGCGGGAGCTTTTAGCACAGTTACCCAGTATTTT. Protein product: CSGGGLAGAFSTVTQYF. This rearrangement joins TRBV29-1 to TRBJ2-3, with 13 bases fitting TRBD2. In germline, CDR1 is SQVTM, CDR2 ANQGSEA. CDR3 size: 17 residues. V shed 7 bases, J shed 12 bases, and the junction held 22 bases outside the gene matches.

This clonotype was recorded once. A much bigger clone sits one base away, suggesting this may be a read error. This chain joins TRBV6-5 and TRBJ2-3, with a possible D match to TRBD2 (5 bases). The CDR3 is 14 residues long. Germline CDR1 is MNHEY and CDR2 is SVGAGI. V was pared by 0 bases and J by 8 bases, with 12 bases between. The DNA of the CDR3 is TGTGCCAGCAGTTACTCGAAACCAGCGGTTACGCAGTATTTT. Its translation: CASSYSKPAVTQYF.

With regard to this clonotype: A junction boundary mismatches the germline segment, possibly from a read error. The chain links TRBV18 to TRBJ2-5; D is perhaps TRBD2 (6 bases). Germline CDR1 and CDR2: KGHSH and LQKENI. CDR3 size: 13 residues. DNA of the CDR3: TGTGCCAACTCACCGGTAGCGGAAGAGACCCAGTACTTC. Translated: CANSPVAEETQYF.

V usage is TRBV28 and J usage is TRBJ2-3; D possibly uses TRBD1 or TRBD2 (5 bases each). The CDR3 length is 15 residues. The V end was cut by 6 bases, the J end by 0 bases, with 13 bases between. CDR1 is MDHEN, CDR2 SYDVKM, per germline. This chain's CDR3 is CASSYNEGSTDTQYF. CDR3 DNA sequence: TGTGCCAGCAGCTACAACGAGGGGAGCACAGATACGCAGTATTTT.

This chain links TRBV10-1 with TRBJ2-7, with 10 bases that match TRBD1. The CDR3 runs 14 residues. Germline lookup yields CDR1 WNHNN and CDR2 SYGVQD (reference sequence). V shed 6 bases and J 7 bases; nucleotides not matched to a gene: 9. DNA of the CDR3: TGCGCCAGCAGCCCGGGACAGGGGCTCGGGGAGCAGTACTTC. Translating it yields CASSPGQGLGEQYF.

Turning to this clonotype: An end of the junction differs from the germline gene, which may be a read error. The genes are TRBV11-1 and TRBJ2-7, with D perhaps TRBD1 (5 bases). The length of the CDR3 is 14 residues. The V gene's germline CDR1 is SGHAT and CDR2 FQDESV (reference sequence). DNA for the CDR3: TGTGACAGCAGCTCGCGGTTGGACAACTACGATCAGTACTTC. Translating it yields CDSSSRLDNYDQYF.

As to this clonotype: The junction and the germline gene differ at one end; a read error may be behind it. The CDR3 region has the DNA TGTGCCAGCAGAAATAGCGGGAGGGCCTTCAATGAGGAGTTCTTC. Its protein product is CASRNSGRAFNEEFF. The V call is TRBV6-5, the J call TRBJ2-1, with 11 positions matching TRBD2. There are 15 residues in the CDR3. CDR1 and CDR2 from the germline V gene are MNHEY and SVGAGI.

This chain connects TRBV7-9 to TRBJ1-1; D uncertain. Trimming removed 5 bases at V and 3 bases at J, with 10 bases between. This CDR3 spans 13 amino acids. The germline V gene encodes CDR1 SEHNR and CDR2 FQNEAQ (reference sequence). The CDR3 spells CASSPSGYTEAFF. DNA for the CDR3: TGTGCCAGCAGCCCTAGTGGCTACACTGAAGCTTTCTTT.

This clonotype occurred many times. DNA for the CDR3: TGCGCCAGCAGTGTTCCAGGGCAGCCCCAGCATTTT. The encoded protein is CASSVPGQPQHF. The chain joins TRBV10-2 to TRBJ1-5; maybe TRBD1 (5 bases). With 4 bases removed from V and 7 bases from J, the gap between germline ends came to 8 bases. The CDR3 has 12 residues. CDR1 is WSHSY and CDR2 is SAAADI in the germline V gene.

Regarding this clonotype: Germline and junction disagree at one end, which may indicate a read error. This sequence joins TRBV29-1 and TRBJ2-3; D is unclear. CDR3 length equals 12 residues. Looked up from germline, CDR1 is SQVTM and CDR2 is ANQGSEA. CDR3 coding DNA: TGCAGTGTTACCCCTTCCACAGACACGCAGTATTTT. It is translated as CSVTPSTDTQYF.

This rearrangement joins TRBV28 to TRBJ2-7, with D possibly TRBD1 on 7 matching bases. CDR1 and CDR2 from the germline V gene are MDHEN and SYDVKM. The CDR3 consists of 16 residues. Trimming removed 8 bases at V and 2 bases at J, with 22 bases between. CDR3 sequence (DNA): TGTGCCAGCGGCCAGTTGGGCAGGGGGAGGACCTACGAGCAGTACTTC. It encodes CASGQLGRGRTYEQYF. The variable domain in full, with the rest retrieved from reference TRBV28 and TRBJ2-7, is DVKVTQSSRYLVKRTGEKVFLECVQDMDHENMFWYRQDPGLGLRLIYFSYDVKMKEKGDIPEGYSVSREKKERFSLILESASTNQTSMYLCASGQLGRGRTYEQYFGPGTRLTVT.

The chain recombines TRBV11-1 with TRBJ2-5; 13 nucleotides match TRBD2. The germline V gene has CDR1 SGHAT and CDR2 FQDESV (reference sequence). This CDR3 comprises 16 residues. Trimming took 5 bases from V and 6 from J; bases not matched to a gene: 9. CDR3 nucleotides: TGTGCCAGCAGCCTTCAACCGGGACTAGCGGGACAGACCCAGTACTTC. Amino acids: CASSLQPGLAGQTQYF.

This clonotype turned up a few times. V usage is TRBV4-3 and J usage is TRBJ1-1; 9 bases agree with TRBD1. This CDR3 is built from 17 residues. V gave up 1 base and J gave up 1 base; unmatched junction bases: 7. CDR1 is LGHNA, CDR2 YSLEER, per germline. The CDR3 loop is CASSQAGKGQGNTEAFF. DNA of the CDR3: TGCGCCAGCAGCCAAGCGGGAAAGGGACAGGGGAACACTGAAGCTTTCTTT.